These 26 T cell receptor beta chains came from one sample sequenced in a study of Ad26.COV2.S vaccination and SARS-CoV-2 variants. This table comes from immunoSEQ multiplex PCR, and its TCRdb copy is limited to in-frame clones, with some not included. The table includes 300,000 to 400,000 clones, 86% detected once. Treatment described: some 19 received Ad26.COV2.S at low or high dose, single or two shots; roughly five received placebo; per-sample allocation not given. Each sample was drawn 63 days after the first injection (of vaccine or placebo). The source material was peripheral blood, sampled in a trial of Ad26.COV2.S vaccine versus placebo. The receptors were sampled from a person aged 18-60 years who received the Ad26.COV2.S COVID-19 vaccine or a placebo.

The rearrangement links TRBV4-1 to TRBJ1-1; 8 positions agree with TRBD1. Trimming took 0 bases from V and 1 from J; bases not matched to a gene: 1. The V gene's germline CDR1 is MGHRA and CDR2 YSYEKL. The CDR3 length is 15 residues. DNA for the CDR3: TGCGCCAGCAGCCAAGAAGGACAGGGGAACACTGAAGCTTTCTTT. Its translation is CASSQEGQGNTEAFF.

This clone was counted a few times. V usage is TRBV15 and J usage is TRBJ1-2; D not certain. V was trimmed by 5 bases and J by 4 bases, leaving 14 bases between them. Germline V gene sequence: CDR1 LNHNV, CDR2 YYDKDF (reference sequence). CDR3 length: 14 amino acids. CDR3 protein: CATSLNRVSYGYTF. DNA for the CDR3: TGTGCCACCAGCCTTAACAGAGTCTCCTATGGCTACACCTTC.

This sequence joins TRBV19 and TRBJ1-2; 8 nucleotides agree with TRBD1. J lost 6 bases, V lost 8 bases, and 11 bases had no gene match. Per germline, CDR1 LNHDA and CDR2 SQIVND (reference sequence). The CDR3 runs to 14 residues. The CDR3 loop is CASAYPGGAHGYTF. The DNA of the CDR3 is TGTGCCAGTGCATACCCAGGGGGCGCACATGGCTACACCTTC.

The V gene is TRBV10-2, the J gene TRBJ2-5, with D possibly matching TRBD2 (6 bases). The V and J ends lost 8 bases and 5 bases respectively, with 15 bases between them. Germline V lookup: CDR1 WSHSY, CDR2 SAAADI. The CDR3 runs to 13 residues. CDR3 loop: CASLNPRGETQYF. The CDR3, as DNA: TGCGCCAGCCTGAATCCACGGGGGGAGACCCAGTACTTC.

The V and J genes are TRBV5-6 and TRBJ2-4, with TRBD1 as a possible D gene (6 bases). V lost 2 bases and J 6 bases, leaving 21 bases between the germline ends. CDR3 size: 17 residues. Germline CDR1 is SGHDT and CDR2 is YYEEEE. This chain's CDR3 is CASSLKDRLSFGNIQYF. The CDR3 DNA sequence: TGTGCCAGCAGCTTAAAAGACAGGCTTAGTTTTGGAAACATTCAGTACTTC.

The chain combines TRBV7-6 with TRBJ2-2; tentatively, D is TRBD1 (7 bases). With 10 bases removed from V and 5 bases from J, the gap between germline ends came to 20 bases. The length of the CDR3 is 15 residues. Germline CDR1 reads SGHVS; CDR2 reads FNYEAQ. The CDR3 sequence: CATPRLQGRTGELFF. For the CDR3, the DNA is TGTGCCACCCCCCGTTTACAGGGGAGGACCGGGGAGCTGTTTTTT.

The chain joins TRBV6-6 to TRBJ2-1, with D possibly TRBD1 on 6 matching bases. Trimming removed 8 bases at V and 4 bases at J, with 9 bases between. CDR1 is MNHNY, CDR2 SVGAGI, per germline (reference sequence). The CDR3 consists of 12 residues. CDR3 nucleotide sequence: TGTGCCAGCTCGACAGGTTACAATGAGCAGTTCTTC. Its protein product is CASSTGYNEQFF.

The chain has TRBV27 and TRBJ1-1; 7 bases line up with TRBD1. CDR1 and CDR2 from the germline V gene are MNHEY and SMNVEV (reference sequence). This CDR3 comprises 15 residues. V lost 5 bases to trimming and J lost 0 bases; unmatched junction nucleotides: 6. CDR3 nucleotides: TGTGCCAGCAGTGAACGGACAGGCGTGAACACTGAAGCTTTCTTT. The encoded protein is CASSERTGVNTEAFF.

The genes are TRBV9 and TRBJ1-2, with D perhaps matching TRBD1 (5 bases). There are 15 residues in the CDR3. Germline CDR1 is SGDLS and CDR2 is YYNGEE. V was cut by 8 bases and J by 0 bases, with 17 bases left in between. The CDR3 region has the DNA TGTGCCAGTTCCCGGGGGAACCTAGCTAACTATGGCTACACCTTC. Protein sequence: CASSRGNLANYGYTF.

The genes are TRBV29-1 and TRBJ2-5, with a tentative D call TRBD1 (5 bases). CDR1 is SQVTM and CDR2 is ANQGSEA in the germline V gene. CDR3 length: 15 amino acids. V gave up 6 bases and J gave up 4 bases, with 21 bases separating them. The CDR3 DNA reads TGCAGCGTCGTACGGACACCCGGCAACTCAGAGACCCAGTACTTC. It is translated as CSVVRTPGNSETQYF. Supplemented by reference TRBV29-1 and TRBJ2-5, the full variable domain reads SAVISQKPSRDICQRGTSLTIQCQVDSQVTMMFWYRQQPGQSLTLIATANQGSEATYESGFVIDKFPISRPNLTFSTLTVSNMSPEDSSIYLCSVVRTPGNSETQYFGPGTRLLVL.

In its sample, this clone was seen once. V usage is TRBV14 and J usage is TRBJ1-2; possibly TRBD1 for D (6 bases). Germline loops: CDR1 SGHDN, CDR2 FVKESK. CDR3 length: 17 amino acids. V was clipped by 0 bases and J by 3 bases, with 17 bases between them. CDR3 in amino acids: CASSQDGLSGAHYGYTF. The CDR3, as DNA: TGTGCCAGCAGCCAAGATGGCTTGTCAGGGGCTCACTATGGCTACACCTTC.

This clone was counted once. The chain carries TRBV12-3 or TRBV12-4 and TRBJ1-2, with D tentatively TRBD1 (5 bases). The CDR3 is made up of 12 amino acids. The V end was cut by 4 bases, the J end by 7 bases, with 10 bases between. CDR3 protein: CASSYSRGGYTF. The CDR3 region has the DNA TGTGCCAGCAGTTACAGTAGGGGTGGCTACACCTTC.

The CDR3 loop is CASSQEVNGRGGNTDTQYF. For the CDR3, the DNA is TGCGCCAGCAGCCAAGAAGTAAATGGTCGGGGGGGCAACACAGATACGCAGTATTTT. This chain connects TRBV4-3 to TRBJ2-3; the match to TRBD2 covers 8 bases. The CDR3 runs 19 residues. V lost 0 bases and J lost 2; bases outside the gene matches: 13. Germline V gene sequence: CDR1 LGHNA, CDR2 YSLEER.

The rearrangement links TRBV20-1 to TRBJ1-1; weak D call: TRBD1 (6 bases). V lost 3 bases to trimming and J lost 5 bases, with 22 bases between them. In germline, CDR1 is DFQATT, CDR2 SNEGSKA (reference sequence). The CDR3 covers 16 residues. CDR3 DNA sequence: TGCAGTGCTAGTGCCTCGGGGGCAGGGGAGAGGACTGAAGCTTTCTTT. Translated: CSASASGAGERTEAFF.

V gene TRBV9 combines with J gene TRBJ2-2; D is undetermined. V lost 2 bases, J lost 0 bases, and 8 bases lay in between. This CDR3 comprises 15 residues. Germline V CDR1 and CDR2: SGDLS, YYNGEE. The CDR3 protein is CASSVVQTNTGELFF. In DNA form, the CDR3 reads TGTGCCAGCAGCGTTGTACAGACGAACACCGGGGAGCTGTTTTTT.

This clone was recorded once. The chain links TRBV28 to TRBJ2-6; D gene uncertain. V was clipped by 1 base and J by 4 bases, with 11 bases between them. The CDR3 has 16 residues. Germline CDR1 reads MDHEN; CDR2 reads SYDVKM. The CDR3 region has the DNA TGTGCCAGCAGTTTATCCGGATTGGGCGGGGCCAACGTCCTGACTTTC. Protein product: CASSLSGLGGANVLTF.

This chain links TRBV30 with TRBJ2-7; TRBD2 aligns across 11 bases. Germline lookup yields CDR1 GTSNPN and CDR2 SVGIG (reference sequence). The ends lost 3 bases at V and 3 bases at J; junction bases unmatched: 7. The CDR3 is made up of 15 amino acids. Here the CDR3 reads CAWRLPGTSGYEQYF. CDR3 coding DNA: TGTGCCTGGAGATTACCCGGGACTAGCGGCTACGAGCAGTACTTC.

The gene calls are TRBV14 and TRBJ1-3, with 7 bases fitting TRBD1. Germline trimming cut 7 bases from V and 4 bases from J; bases unmatched to any gene: 7. The CDR3 has 14 residues. Germline V gives CDR1 SGHDN, CDR2 FVKESK. The CDR3 reads CASTLGQPGNTIYF. DNA for the CDR3: TGTGCCAGCACCCTGGGACAGCCAGGAAACACCATATATTTT.

The rearrangement uses TRBV14 and TRBJ2-4; 9 nucleotides align to TRBD1. V lost 3 bases, J lost 10 bases, and 7 bases stayed unmatched. This CDR3 has 14 residues. Per germline, CDR1 SGHDN and CDR2 FVKESK. Here the CDR3 reads CASSHTQGARIQYF. In DNA, the CDR3 is TGTGCCAGCAGCCATACACAGGGGGCCCGGATTCAGTACTTC.

In its sample, this clone was seen once. The rearrangement joins TRBV5-1 to TRBJ2-1; 7 bases are shared with TRBD2. The CDR3 contains 15 residues. Trimming took 0 bases from V and 1 from J; bases not matched to a gene: 1. CDR1 and CDR2 from the germline V gene are SGHRS and YFSETQ. Here the CDR3 DNA reads TGCGCCAGCAGCTTGGAAGCGGGGTCCTACAATGAGCAGTTCTTC. Protein: CASSLEAGSYNEQFF.

The chain couples TRBV5-1 to TRBJ1-3; TRBD1 is a possible D gene (6 bases). CDR1 and CDR2 (germline): SGHRS, YFSETQ. The length of the CDR3 is 15 residues. Trimming pared 2 bases from V and 2 bases from J, leaving 11 bases between. The CDR3 region is CASSLGGSAGNTIYF. CDR3 nucleotide sequence: TGCGCCAGCAGCTTAGGGGGGAGTGCTGGAAACACCATATATTTT.

V is TRBV12-5 and J is TRBJ2-2; D perhaps matches TRBD2 (5 bases). This CDR3 is built from 15 residues. V was trimmed by 6 bases and J by 5 bases, leaving 16 bases between them. CDR1 is LGHNT and CDR2 is FRNRAP in the germline V gene. The CDR3 DNA reads TGTGCTAGTGGGCGGGCTACCACGGGGACCGGGGAGCTGTTTTTT. Translating it yields CASGRATTGTGELFF. The variable domain in full, with the rest retrieved from reference TRBV12-5 and TRBJ2-2, is DARVTQTPRHKVTEMGQEVTMRCQPILGHNTVFWYRQTMMQGLELLAYFRNRAPLDDSGMPKDRFSAEMPDATLATLKIQPSEPRDSAVYFCASGRATTGTGELFFGEGSRLTVL.

The table lists this clone with a count of one. The chain recombines TRBV11-1 with TRBJ2-3, with D unresolved. The CDR3 runs to 14 residues. Germline CDR1 SGHAT, CDR2 FQDESV (reference sequence). V lost 1 base and J lost 6, with 11 bases in between. The CDR3 protein is CASSLEGPPDTQYF. The CDR3 region has the DNA TGTGCCAGCAGCTTAGAAGGTCCCCCGGATACGCAGTATTTT.

The genes are TRBV14 and TRBJ1-2; D is unresolved. The germline CDR1 and CDR2 sequences are SGHDN and FVKESK. This CDR3 has 12 residues. Trimming took off 3 bases at V and 8 bases at J, with 10 bases between the two ends. The CDR3 bases are TGTGCCAGCAGCCACGATACTATGGGCTACACCTTC. Protein sequence: CASSHDTMGYTF.

In this sample, this clone turned up once. The chain links TRBV3-1 (or the pseudogene TRBV3-2) to TRBJ1-6, with 9 bases matching TRBD1. This CDR3 has 17 residues. With V trimmed by 3 bases and J by 9 bases, 12 bases remained unmatched. Germline V gene data show CDR1 as LGHDT and CDR2 as YNNKEL (reference sequence). CDR3 sequence reads: CASSHLMGLTGGSPLHF. For the CDR3, the DNA is TGTGCCAGCAGCCACTTGATGGGGTTGACAGGGGGTTCACCCCTCCACTTT.

V usage is TRBV7-9 and J usage is TRBJ2-2; 7 nucleotides line up with TRBD1. V shed 6 bases and J 3 bases; nucleotides not matched to a gene: 16. Germline CDR1 is SEHNR and CDR2 is FQNEAQ (reference sequence). The length of the CDR3 is 18 residues. In DNA, the CDR3 is TGTGCCAGCAGGAAGACGTGGGGACAGAAAGGTCACACCGGGGAGCTGTTTTTT. It encodes CASRKTWGQKGHTGELFF.